A selection of T cell receptor beta chains follows, all from one sample in a study of T cells in Graves' hyperthyroidism and ophthalmopathy. TCRdb re-called the multiplex PCR reads through MiXCR, storing one row per CDR3 protein. This table has 130,000 or so distinct CDR3 sequences, approximately 20% appearing once. Sequenced input: blood. These receptor sequences come from a woman aged 50 to 60 with Graves' hyperthyroidism that later progressed to Graves' ophthalmopathy. CDR3s include the opening cysteine and the closing phenylalanine or tryptophan. The D gene is left open where the match is weak.

v_gene	d_gene	CDR3aa
TRBV9	TRBD2	CASSREGGRDSTDTQYF
TRBV27	TRBD1	CASRGGGRGNSPLHF
TRBV5-1	TRBD1	CASSRQGENTEAFF
TRBV11-2	-	CASSQVWGSTDTQYF
TRBV20-1	TRBD2	CSGTSGSDWVDTQYF
TRBV4-1	-	CASSQVPGASNQPQHF
TRBV7-9	-	CASSLGGRRANEKLFF
TRBV5-1	-	CASSLEFQGSGANVLTF
TRBV3-1	TRBD2	CASSHAGGRSEQFF
TRBV5-6	TRBD1	CASSLQGMNTGELFF
TRBV5-6	TRBD2	CASSLWGGTYEQYF
TRBV18	-	CASSPPQGTRTEAFF
TRBV12-3/TRBV12-4	-	CASSLSTEWETQYF
TRBV28	TRBD1	CASSRDRANTGELFF
TRBV20-1	-	CSASSADSNNEQFF
TRBV3-1	TRBD2	CASSQDLTSGSTDTQYF
TRBV2	TRBD1	CASSRGDRGKREQYF
TRBV13	-	CASSLGVVTDTQYF
TRBV7-9	TRBD2	CASSLGVTQRELAGPGDEQFF
TRBV28	TRBD1	CASRKRTGKAFF
TRBV7-9	-	CASSFSANEQFF
TRBV5-1	-	CASSGGTPGVEKLFF
TRBV11-2	-	CASSRWGVGDEKLFF
TRBV3-1	-	CASSQVTDSYEQYF
TRBV15	TRBD1	CATSGLTGTNQPQHF
TRBV10-3	TRBD1	CAIRPGTASSYNEQFF